These T cell receptor beta chains were read from a single sample in a study of T cell responses to AZD1222 COVID-19 vaccine. TCRdb's table, derived via immunoSEQ multiplex PCR, lists solely in-frame clones and lacks some. The table lists about 160,000 clones, roughly 88% of them singletons, with 4% to 4.5% in the top ten. Sequenced here: peripheral blood, sampled 28 days after the second AZD1222 dose. The receptors were sampled from an adult who received the AZD1222 COVID-19 vaccine. The CDR3 runs from the conserved cysteine through the conserved F or W. Each record gives: CDR3 protein, CDR3 DNA, V gene, D gene, J gene, clone size. A D gene is named only where the DNA matches it firmly. The listing skips clone size in some rows; elsewhere it reads once, few, many or a size class.

CDR3aa: CASAEYSNQPQHF; CDR3nt: TGTGCCAGCGCGGAGTATAGCAATCAGCCCCAGCATTTT; v_gene: TRBV6-5; d_gene: -; j_gene: TRBJ1-5; abundance: -
CDR3aa: CASTGLYGYTF; CDR3nt: TGTGCCAGTACGGGTCTGTATGGCTACACCTTC; v_gene: TRBV19; d_gene: -; j_gene: TRBJ1-2; abundance: -
CDR3aa: CASSTGGISGNTIYF; CDR3nt: TGCGCCAGCAGCACAGGGGGCATCTCTGGAAACACCATATATTTT; v_gene: TRBV10-2; d_gene: TRBD1; j_gene: TRBJ1-3; abundance: -
CDR3aa: CASSEGREANYGYTF; CDR3nt: TGTGCCAGCAGTGAAGGGAGGGAAGCTAACTATGGCTACACCTTC; v_gene: TRBV6-4; d_gene: -; j_gene: TRBJ1-2; abundance: -
CDR3aa: CSASFETNTEAFF; CDR3nt: TGCAGTGCTAGTTTTGAGACGAACACTGAAGCTTTCTTT; v_gene: TRBV20-1; d_gene: -; j_gene: TRBJ1-1; abundance: -
CDR3aa: CASRASATNEKLFF; CDR3nt: TGTGCCAGCAGAGCCTCTGCAACTAATGAAAAACTGTTTTTT; v_gene: TRBV6-5; d_gene: -; j_gene: TRBJ1-4; abundance: -
CDR3aa: CASSPGLSTDTQYF; CDR3nt: TGTGCCAGCAGCCCGGGACTCTCCACAGATACGCAGTATTTT; v_gene: TRBV6-5; d_gene: -; j_gene: TRBJ2-3; abundance: -
CDR3aa: CASSPQGPGYTF; CDR3nt: TGTGCCAGCAGTCCCCAGGGGCCTGGCTACACCTTC; v_gene: TRBV12-3/TRBV12-4; d_gene: -; j_gene: TRBJ1-2; abundance: -
CDR3aa: CASREPNTGEQYF; CDR3nt: TGCGCCAGCAGGGAGCCTAATACAGGCGAGCAGTACTTC; v_gene: TRBV5-1; d_gene: -; j_gene: TRBJ2-7; abundance: few
CDR3aa: CASSLVGRLNYGYTF; CDR3nt: TGTGCCAGCAGCTTGGTCGGCAGGTTAAACTATGGCTACACCTTC; v_gene: TRBV5-6; d_gene: -; j_gene: TRBJ1-2; abundance: -
CDR3aa: CASSRRTGRDTIYF; CDR3nt: TGTGCCAGCAGCCGAAGGACAGGGAGGGACACCATATATTTT; v_gene: TRBV27; d_gene: TRBD1; j_gene: TRBJ1-3; abundance: once
CDR3aa: CASSSGTVKNSPLHF; CDR3nt: TGTGCCAGCAGCTCGGGGACAGTCAAGAATTCACCCCTCCACTTT; v_gene: TRBV3-1/TRBV3-2; d_gene: TRBD1; j_gene: TRBJ1-6; abundance: -
CDR3aa: CASSHPSTARGNTIYF; CDR3nt: TGTGCCAGCAGCCATCCTTCGACGGCCCGGGGAAACACCATATATTTT; v_gene: TRBV3-1/TRBV3-2; d_gene: -; j_gene: TRBJ1-3; abundance: -
CDR3aa: CASSRGDSSQPQHF; CDR3nt: TGTGCCAGCTCACGAGGGGACAGCAGTCAGCCCCAGCATTTT; v_gene: TRBV18; d_gene: TRBD1; j_gene: TRBJ1-5; abundance: -
CDR3aa: CASKGTGAYGYTF; CDR3nt: TGTGCCAGCAAAGGGACAGGGGCCTATGGCTACACCTTC; v_gene: TRBV3-1/TRBV3-2; d_gene: TRBD1; j_gene: TRBJ1-2; abundance: -
CDR3aa: CSANETSGGEETQYF; CDR3nt: TGCAGTGCTAATGAGACTAGCGGGGGAGAAGAGACCCAGTACTTC; v_gene: TRBV20-1; d_gene: TRBD2; j_gene: TRBJ2-5; abundance: -
CDR3aa: CSARRSGEQYF; CDR3nt: TGCAGTGCTAGGAGGTCTGGTGAGCAGTACTTC; v_gene: TRBV20-1; d_gene: -; j_gene: TRBJ2-7; abundance: few
CDR3aa: CASSYSRTPEGRSPLHF; CDR3nt: TGTGCCAGCAGTTACTCGAGGACCCCAGAAGGTCGGTCACCCCTCCACTTT; v_gene: TRBV6-2/TRBV6-3; d_gene: -; j_gene: TRBJ1-6; abundance: -
CDR3aa: CSASKAGGNYGYTF; CDR3nt: TGCAGTGCTAGTAAAGCGGGAGGTAACTATGGCTACACCTTC; v_gene: TRBV20-1; d_gene: -; j_gene: TRBJ1-2; abundance: -
CDR3aa: CAWSVMGPTEAFF; CDR3nt: TGTGCCTGGAGTGTAATGGGTCCGACTGAAGCTTTCTTT; v_gene: TRBV30; d_gene: -; j_gene: TRBJ1-1; abundance: -
CDR3aa: CASSEAGGGANEQFF; CDR3nt: TGTGCCAGCAGTGAAGCCGGCGGGGGGGCAAATGAGCAGTTCTTC; v_gene: TRBV6-1; d_gene: TRBD2; j_gene: TRBJ2-1; abundance: many
CDR3aa: CASSERRGRYTQYF; CDR3nt: TGTGCCAGTAGTGAAAGAAGGGGGAGGTATACGCAGTATTTT; v_gene: TRBV19; d_gene: -; j_gene: TRBJ2-3; abundance: -
CDR3aa: CASSLDRETYEQYF; CDR3nt: TGCGCCAGCAGCCTCGACAGGGAAACCTACGAGCAGTACTTC; v_gene: TRBV4-3; d_gene: TRBD1; j_gene: TRBJ2-7; abundance: -
CDR3aa: CASLLAGKKQETQYF; CDR3nt: TGTGCCAGCCTATTAGCGGGGAAAAAACAAGAGACCCAGTACTTC; v_gene: TRBV6-5; d_gene: TRBD2; j_gene: TRBJ2-5; abundance: -
CDR3aa: CASSWGRGRSSPLHF; CDR3nt: TGTGCCAGCAGTTGGGGAAGGGGACGTTCCTCACCCCTCCACTTT; v_gene: TRBV6-5; d_gene: -; j_gene: TRBJ1-6; abundance: -
CDR3aa: CASRTGVGTNEKLFF; CDR3nt: TGTGCCAGCAGGACGGGAGTTGGAACTAATGAAAAACTGTTTTTT; v_gene: TRBV2; d_gene: -; j_gene: TRBJ1-4; abundance: -
CDR3aa: CASSYVNREGQPQHF; CDR3nt: TGTGCCAGCAGCTACGTAAACAGGGAGGGTCAGCCCCAGCATTTT; v_gene: TRBV5-4; d_gene: -; j_gene: TRBJ1-5; abundance: -
CDR3aa: CASSQAPGPYNEQFF; CDR3nt: TGTGCCAGCAGCCAAGCCCCAGGGCCATACAATGAGCAGTTCTTC; v_gene: TRBV3-1/TRBV3-2; d_gene: -; j_gene: TRBJ2-1; abundance: -
CDR3aa: CATSRDWWGRSSGNTIYF; CDR3nt: TGTGCCACCAGCAGAGATTGGTGGGGCAGGAGCTCTGGAAACACCATATATTTT; v_gene: TRBV15; d_gene: -; j_gene: TRBJ1-3; abundance: -
CDR3aa: CASRLSGGASYEQYF; CDR3nt: TGTGCCAGCAGGCTAAGCGGGGGGGCTTCCTACGAGCAGTACTTC; v_gene: TRBV6-5; d_gene: TRBD2; j_gene: TRBJ2-7; abundance: -
CDR3aa: CATEAGRTGELFF; CDR3nt: TGTGCCACCGAAGCAGGGCGCACCGGGGAGCTGTTTTTT; v_gene: TRBV19; d_gene: -; j_gene: TRBJ2-2; abundance: -
CDR3aa: CASSLGGQGRTNEKLFF; CDR3nt: TGCGCCAGCAGCTTGGGGGGACAGGGAAGGACTAATGAAAAACTGTTTTTT; v_gene: TRBV5-1; d_gene: TRBD1; j_gene: TRBJ1-4; abundance: -
CDR3aa: CAYDNSPLHF; CDR3nt: TGTGCCTACGACAATTCACCCCTCCACTTT; v_gene: TRBV7-6; d_gene: -; j_gene: TRBJ1-6; abundance: -
CDR3aa: CASSTSGYEQYF; CDR3nt: TGTGCCAGCAGTACTAGCGGGTACGAGCAGTACTTC; v_gene: TRBV6-5; d_gene: TRBD2; j_gene: TRBJ2-7; abundance: -
CDR3aa: CASSLVGAYEQYF; CDR3nt: TGTGCCAGCAGCTTAGTTGGGGCCTACGAGCAGTACTTC; v_gene: TRBV7-9; d_gene: -; j_gene: TRBJ2-7; abundance: -
CDR3aa: CASSFFGTGEAFF; CDR3nt: TGTGCCAGCAGCTTTTTTGGGACAGGGGAAGCTTTCTTT; v_gene: TRBV5-4; d_gene: TRBD1; j_gene: TRBJ1-1; abundance: -